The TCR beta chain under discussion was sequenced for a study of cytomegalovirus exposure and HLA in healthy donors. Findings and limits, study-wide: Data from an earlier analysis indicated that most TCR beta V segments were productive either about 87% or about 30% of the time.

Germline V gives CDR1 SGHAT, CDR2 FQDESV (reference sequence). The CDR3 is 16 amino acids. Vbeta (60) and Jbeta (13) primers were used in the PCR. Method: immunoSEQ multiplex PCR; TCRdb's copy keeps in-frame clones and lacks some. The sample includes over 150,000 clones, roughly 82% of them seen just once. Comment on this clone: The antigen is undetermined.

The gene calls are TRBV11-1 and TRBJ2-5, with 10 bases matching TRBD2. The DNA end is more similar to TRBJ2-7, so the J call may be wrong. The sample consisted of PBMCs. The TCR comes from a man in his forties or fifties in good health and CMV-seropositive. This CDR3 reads CASSLEPSGRSHEQYF. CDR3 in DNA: TGTGCCAGCAGCTTAGAGCCTAGCGGGAGATCACACGAGCAGTACTTC.